This TCR beta chain was captured in a study of T cells in Graves' hyperthyroidism and ophthalmopathy. The PBMCs studied were ones that came from 10 ml fresh peripheral blood. Notes on the study in general: Expanded thyroid clonotypes (above 0.001) were mostly also found in blood. Ophthalmopathy was distinguished from stable hyperthyroidism by 13 V-J signatures.

There are 13 residues in the CDR3. Germline CDR1 reads DFQATT; CDR2 reads SNEGSKA (reference sequence). Trimming removed 0 bases from V and 3 bases from J, with 9 bases in between. Using RNA transcripts as the source, TCR beta CDR3 regions were amplified. In the first-round RT-PCR of the TCR CDR3, the HTBI primer set was used. TCRdb reanalysed the multiplex PCR reads using MiXCR and keeps one entry per CDR3 protein. The sample lists some 350,000 distinct CDR3 sequences; more than 20% were seen once. This clonotype was picked up a small number of times. Its cognate antigen is unknown. The chain employs TRBV20-1 and TRBJ2-7; possibly TRBD2 for D (5 bases). Specimen: blood. The TCR comes from a middle-aged man with Graves' hyperthyroidism. CDR3 protein: CSARENGIYEQYF. CDR3 bases: TGCAGTGCTAGAGAGAACGGGATCTACGAGCAGTACTTC.